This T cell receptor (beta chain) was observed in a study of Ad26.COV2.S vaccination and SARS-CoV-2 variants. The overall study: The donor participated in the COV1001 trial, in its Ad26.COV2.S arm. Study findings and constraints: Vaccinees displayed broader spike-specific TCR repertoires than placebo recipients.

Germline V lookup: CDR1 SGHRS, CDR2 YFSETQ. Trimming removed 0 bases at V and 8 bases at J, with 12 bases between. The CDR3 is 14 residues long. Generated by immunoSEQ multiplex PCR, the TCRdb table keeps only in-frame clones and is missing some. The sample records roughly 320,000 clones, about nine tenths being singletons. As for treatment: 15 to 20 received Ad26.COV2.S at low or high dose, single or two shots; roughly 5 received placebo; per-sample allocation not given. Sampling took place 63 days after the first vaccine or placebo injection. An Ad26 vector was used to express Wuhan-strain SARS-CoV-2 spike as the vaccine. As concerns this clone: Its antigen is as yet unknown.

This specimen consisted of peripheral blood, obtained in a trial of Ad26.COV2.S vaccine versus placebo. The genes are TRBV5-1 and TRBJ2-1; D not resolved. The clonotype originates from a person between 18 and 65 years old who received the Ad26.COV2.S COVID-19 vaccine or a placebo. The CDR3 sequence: CASSLVTELDEQFF. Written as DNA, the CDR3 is TGCGCCAGCAGCTTGGTCACCGAACTCGATGAGCAGTTCTTC.